Listed below are T cell receptor beta chains from one sample, sequenced in a study of PD-1 blockade in classical Hodgkin lymphoma. Profiled with immunoSEQ multiplex PCR; TCRdb holds only in-frame clones, not every one. The profile shows 29,000 or so clones, about 89% of them singletons. Sequenced sample: CD4+ T cells from blood. Every receptor here comes from a human donor with classical Hodgkin lymphoma. Each CDR3 is given with its conserved first and last residue. The order of the fields is D gene, J gene, V gene, clone size, CDR3 protein, CDR3 DNA. A D gene is named only where the DNA matches it firmly. Expanded clones get a size class; other rows say once, few or many, or leave the size out.

D: -; J: TRBJ1-5; V: TRBV5-1; size: few; CDR3: CASSLVAGHQPQHF; DNA: TGCGCCAGCAGCTTGGTGGCAGGTCATCAGCCCCAGCATTTT
D: -; J: TRBJ2-2; V: TRBV7-3; size: -; CDR3: CASSLIGGWASGELFF; DNA: TGTGCCAGCAGCTTAATTGGGGGTTGGGCGTCCGGGGAGCTGTTTTTT
D: -; J: TRBJ2-6; V: TRBV6-1; size: -; CDR3: CASSPDTPGANVLTF; DNA: TGTGCCAGCAGCCCTGACACCCCCGGGGCCAACGTCCTGACTTTC
D: -; J: TRBJ2-7; V: TRBV21-1; size: -; CDR3: CASHLTGTGPYEQYF; DNA: TGTGCCAGCCATTTAACCGGGACGGGCCCCTACGAGCAGTACTTC
D: TRBD2; J: TRBJ2-7; V: TRBV18; size: -; CDR3: CASSPPSREGYEQYF; DNA: TGTGCCAGCTCACCACCTAGCAGGGAGGGCTACGAGCAGTACTTC
D: TRBD1; J: TRBJ1-1; V: TRBV25-1; size: -; CDR3: CASSNGGGQGVSRAFF; DNA: TGTGCCAGCAGCAACGGGGGGGGACAGGGGGTCTCACGGGCTTTCTTT
D: TRBD1; J: TRBJ1-3; V: TRBV6-5; size: -; CDR3: CASSYYRPGQGNTIYF; DNA: TGTGCCAGCAGTTACTACCGACCGGGACAGGGAAACACCATATATTTT
D: -; J: TRBJ1-4; V: TRBV7-2; size: -; CDR3: CASSKQAYNEKLFF; DNA: TGTGCCAGCAGCAAACAGGCGTATAATGAAAAACTGTTTTTT
D: -; J: TRBJ2-5; V: TRBV29-1; size: -; CDR3: CSVVSPNGETQYF; DNA: TGCAGCGTTGTTTCGCCCAACGGGGAGACCCAGTACTTC
D: -; J: TRBJ1-1; V: TRBV29-1; size: few; CDR3: CSVEERKRSNTEAFF; DNA: TGCAGCGTTGAAGAAAGAAAACGGTCGAACACTGAAGCTTTCTTT
D: -; J: TRBJ1-5; V: TRBV28; size: -; CDR3: CASTPGEGGNQPQHF; DNA: TGTGCCAGCACTCCCGGGGAAGGGGGCAATCAGCCCCAGCATTTT
D: -; J: TRBJ2-4; V: TRBV20-1; size: -; CDR3: CSATWGDIQYF; DNA: TGCAGTGCTACCTGGGGCGACATTCAGTACTTC
D: -; J: TRBJ2-1; V: TRBV6-6; size: -; CDR3: CASRLREAYNEQFF; DNA: TGTGCCAGCAGATTGCGGGAAGCCTACAATGAGCAGTTCTTC
D: -; J: TRBJ1-1; V: TRBV2; size: -; CDR3: CASSPRTSDTEAFF; DNA: TGTGCCAGCAGTCCCCGTACTAGTGACACTGAAGCTTTCTTT
D: TRBD2; J: TRBJ2-7; V: TRBV7-2; size: -; CDR3: CASSLWGLAGGEQYF; DNA: TGTGCCAGCAGCCTCTGGGGGCTAGCGGGAGGCGAGCAGTACTTC
D: -; J: TRBJ1-1; V: TRBV5-1; size: few; CDR3: CASSPRTAMNTEAFF; DNA: TGCGCCAGCAGCCCCAGGACAGCCATGAACACTGAAGCTTTCTTT
D: -; J: TRBJ1-2; V: TRBV28; size: -; CDR3: CASSLAYGYTF; DNA: TGTGCCAGCAGTTTGGCATATGGCTACACCTTC
D: TRBD2; J: TRBJ2-1; V: TRBV28; size: -; CDR3: CASATSGSGNEQFF; DNA: TGTGCCAGCGCAACTAGCGGGAGTGGGAATGAGCAGTTCTTC
D: -; J: TRBJ1-1; V: TRBV7-2; size: -; CDR3: CASSLDRNLEAFF; DNA: TGTGCCAGCAGCTTAGATCGGAATCTGGAAGCTTTCTTT
D: TRBD2; J: TRBJ2-7; V: TRBV5-4; size: -; CDR3: CASSEGLAEAYEQYF; DNA: TGTGCCAGCAGCGAGGGACTAGCGGAGGCCTACGAGCAGTACTTC
D: -; J: TRBJ1-1; V: TRBV28; size: -; CDR3: CASSLPQMNTEAFF; DNA: TGTGCCAGCAGTTTACCCCAGATGAACACTGAAGCTTTCTTT
D: -; J: TRBJ2-1; V: TRBV29-1; size: -; CDR3: CSVQQFNNEQFF; DNA: TGCAGCGTTCAGCAGTTCAACAATGAGCAGTTCTTC
D: -; J: TRBJ2-7; V: TRBV6-1; size: few; CDR3: CASKRDSPYEQYF; DNA: TGTGCCAGCAAGCGGGACAGCCCCTACGAGCAGTACTTC
D: -; J: TRBJ2-7; V: TRBV28; size: -; CDR3: CASSFVETYEQYF; DNA: TGTGCCAGCAGTTTCGTCGAAACCTACGAGCAGTACTTC
D: -; J: TRBJ1-4; V: TRBV28; size: -; CDR3: CASSPSPGIEKLFF; DNA: TGTGCCAGCAGTCCCTCCCCGGGGATTGAAAAACTGTTTTTT
D: -; J: TRBJ1-1; V: TRBV29-1; size: -; CDR3: CTSTSGNTEAFF; DNA: TGCACTTCTACTTCAGGGAACACTGAAGCTTTCTTT
D: -; J: TRBJ1-5; V: TRBV19; size: few; CDR3: CASSPRGRDNQPQHF; DNA: TGTGCCAGTAGCCCCAGGGGCAGGGACAATCAGCCCCAGCATTTT
D: -; J: TRBJ1-4; V: TRBV28; size: -; CDR3: CASSPQQVFGEKLFF; DNA: TGTGCCAGCAGTCCCCAGCAGGTTTTTGGGGAAAAACTGTTTTTT
D: TRBD2; J: TRBJ2-7; V: TRBV7-2; size: -; CDR3: CASSSSLAGSQQYF; DNA: TGTGCCAGCAGCTCTTCACTAGCGGGATCCCAGCAGTACTTC
D: TRBD1; J: TRBJ1-2; V: TRBV28; size: -; CDR3: CASSLGQGSGYTF; DNA: TGTGCCAGCAGTTTGGGACAGGGCAGTGGCTACACCTTC
D: -; J: TRBJ1-4; V: TRBV28; size: -; CDR3: CASSTRAGANEKLFF; DNA: TGTGCCAGCAGCACAAGGGCCGGGGCGAATGAAAAACTGTTTTTT
D: TRBD1; J: TRBJ1-4; V: TRBV18; size: -; CDR3: CASSGPETGSEKLFF; DNA: TGTGCCAGCTCAGGTCCGGAGACAGGGTCGGAAAAACTGTTTTTT
D: TRBD2; J: TRBJ2-7; V: TRBV28; size: -; CDR3: CASRPGLAYEQYF; DNA: TGTGCCAGCAGGCCGGGACTAGCCTACGAGCAGTACTTC
D: -; J: TRBJ2-3; V: TRBV29-1; size: few; CDR3: CSVAWSGSTDTQYF; DNA: TGCAGCGTCGCTTGGTCAGGGAGCACAGATACGCAGTATTTT
D: -; J: TRBJ1-5; V: TRBV28; size: few; CDR3: CASSPTQGSGQPQHF; DNA: TGTGCCAGCAGCCCTACCCAGGGGTCCGGTCAGCCCCAGCATTTT
D: -; J: TRBJ1-1; V: TRBV2; size: -; CDR3: CASNRDKNTEAFF; DNA: TGTGCCAGCAACCGGGACAAGAACACTGAAGCTTTCTTT
D: TRBD1; J: TRBJ2-5; V: TRBV18; size: -; CDR3: CASSPRDSLQETQYF; DNA: TGTGCCAGCTCACCCCGGGACAGCCTACAAGAGACCCAGTACTTC
D: -; J: TRBJ2-7; V: TRBV30; size: -; CDR3: CAWTGKGEQYF; DNA: TGTGCCTGGACAGGAAAGGGCGAGCAGTACTTC
D: TRBD2; J: TRBJ2-7; V: TRBV20-1; size: -; CDR3: CSAGRGHEQYF; DNA: TGCAGTGCTGGGAGGGGCCACGAGCAGTACTTC
D: -; J: TRBJ1-5; V: TRBV30; size: -; CDR3: CAWGFGGDPGPQHF; DNA: TGTGCCTGGGGCTTCGGGGGTGACCCAGGTCCCCAGCATTTT
D: TRBD1; J: TRBJ2-5; V: TRBV7-2; size: -; CDR3: CASSPWTGAQETQYF; DNA: TGTGCCAGCAGCCCTTGGACAGGCGCTCAAGAGACCCAGTACTTC
D: -; J: TRBJ1-1; V: TRBV7-8; size: -; CDR3: CASSLMRGTNTEAFF; DNA: TGTGCCAGCAGCTTGATGAGGGGGACGAACACTGAAGCTTTCTTT
D: -; J: TRBJ2-7; V: TRBV5-6; size: -; CDR3: CASSSVGLDEQYF; DNA: TGTGCCAGCAGCTCGGTAGGGTTGGACGAGCAGTACTTC
D: -; J: TRBJ1-3; V: TRBV18; size: -; CDR3: CASSPGQGISGNTIYF; DNA: TGTGCCAGCTCACCAGGGCAGGGGATCTCTGGAAACACCATATATTTT
D: -; J: TRBJ1-1; V: TRBV10-3; size: once; CDR3: CATSGQEVDTEAFF; DNA: TGTGCCACCTCCGGGCAGGAAGTCGACACTGAAGCTTTCTTT
D: TRBD1; J: TRBJ2-5; V: TRBV29-1; size: -; CDR3: CSVRDRVTTQYF; DNA: TGCAGCGTGAGGGACAGGGTCACGACCCAGTACTTC
D: -; J: TRBJ2-5; V: TRBV5-1; size: -; CDR3: CASSSLSTGDQETQYF; DNA: TGCGCCAGCAGCTCCCTTAGCACGGGAGACCAAGAGACCCAGTACTTC
D: TRBD2; J: TRBJ2-7; V: TRBV5-1; size: -; CDR3: CASSSLAGNSYEQYF; DNA: TGCGCCAGCAGCTCGCTAGCGGGCAACTCCTACGAGCAGTACTTC
D: TRBD2; J: TRBJ2-1; V: TRBV7-2; size: -; CDR3: CASRPPGLAGDEQFF; DNA: TGTGCCAGCAGGCCTCCGGGACTAGCGGGAGATGAGCAGTTCTTC
D: -; J: TRBJ2-3; V: TRBV21-1; size: -; CDR3: CASSSTSGKGDTQYF; DNA: TGTGCCAGCAGCTCCACTAGCGGGAAAGGAGATACGCAGTATTTT
D: -; J: TRBJ1-4; V: TRBV7-9; size: -; CDR3: CASGRDREKLFF; DNA: TGTGCCAGCGGCAGGGACCGAGAAAAACTGTTTTTT
D: -; J: TRBJ2-3; V: TRBV28; size: -; CDR3: CASSSNSVRTDTQYF; DNA: TGTGCCAGCAGTTCCAATTCGGTGCGGACAGATACGCAGTATTTT
D: TRBD2; J: TRBJ2-1; V: TRBV13; size: few; CDR3: CASSMTSGRGNNEQFF; DNA: TGTGCCAGCAGCATGACTAGCGGCCGAGGGAACAATGAGCAGTTCTTC
D: -; J: TRBJ2-1; V: TRBV4-3; size: -; CDR3: CASSQAWPPGNHNEQFF; DNA: TGCGCCAGCAGCCAAGCGTGGCCGCCGGGCAATCACAATGAGCAGTTCTTC
D: TRBD1; J: TRBJ2-7; V: TRBV5-6; size: -; CDR3: CASSLGGTGAHEQYF; DNA: TGTGCCAGCAGCTTGGGGGGGACAGGGGCCCACGAGCAGTACTTC
D: -; J: TRBJ2-2; V: TRBV2; size: -; CDR3: CASSEVGQRGAGELFF; DNA: TGTGCCAGCAGTGAAGTAGGCCAGAGGGGAGCCGGGGAGCTGTTTTTT
D: -; J: TRBJ2-3; V: TRBV4-2; size: -; CDR3: CASRNYPTSDTQYF; DNA: TGTGCCAGCAGGAACTACCCTACGAGTGATACGCAGTATTTT
D: TRBD1; J: TRBJ2-3; V: TRBV9; size: -; CDR3: CASSDWTGSTDTQYF; DNA: TGTGCCAGCAGCGACTGGACAGGGAGCACAGATACGCAGTATTTT